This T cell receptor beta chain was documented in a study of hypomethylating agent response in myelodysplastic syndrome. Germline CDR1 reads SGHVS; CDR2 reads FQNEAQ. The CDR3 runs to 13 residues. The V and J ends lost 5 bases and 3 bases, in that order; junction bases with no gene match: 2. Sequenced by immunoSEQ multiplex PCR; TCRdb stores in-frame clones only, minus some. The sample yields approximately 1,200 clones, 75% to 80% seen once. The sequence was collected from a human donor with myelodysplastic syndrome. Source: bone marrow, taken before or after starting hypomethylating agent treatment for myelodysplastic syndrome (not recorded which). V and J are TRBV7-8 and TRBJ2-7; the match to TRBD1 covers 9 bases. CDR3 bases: TGTGCCAGCAGCCCGGGACAGGGCTACGAGCAGTACTTC. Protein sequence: CASSPGQGYEQYF.